Below are 15 T cell receptor beta chains sequenced from a single sample in a study of CXCR3-negative and CXCR3-positive naive CD8 T cells. Each TRB cDNA library was prepared by 5' RACE (with UMI labels). For each CDR3 protein, TCRdb gives one entry from its re-call of the 5' RACE reads, without DNA. The table for this sample gives about 41,000 distinct CDR3 sequences. The sequenced material came from naive CXCR3- CD8+ T cells from blood. Subset reported: CD45RO-CCR7+CD27+CD95- naive CD8+ T cells lacking CXCR3 (TNR3-). These receptors originate from a human donor in good health. Some clones in this sample may be carry-over from other donors' samples.

The chain carries TRBV6-2 or TRBV6-3 and TRBJ2-5; TCRdb's D call of TRBD1 is untestable without DNA. Germline V gene lookup returns CDR1 MNHEY and CDR2 SVGEGT. The CDR3 has 16 residues. CDR3 sequence reads: CASSYLAGVEEETQYF.

This rearrangement joins TRBV4-3 to TRBJ2-3; no DNA is available, so the TRBD1 call from TCRdb remains unchecked. This CDR3 has 17 residues. The germline V gene encodes CDR1 LGHNA and CDR2 YSLEER. This chain's CDR3 is CASSQDLGAPAPDTQYF.

The rearrangement links TRBV4-3 to TRBJ1-5; TCRdb's D call, TRBD1, is unchecked because there is no DNA. The CDR3 sequence is 16 residues long. The germline CDR1 and CDR2 sequences are LGHNA and YSLEER. The CDR3 protein is CASSYNLGTGNQPQHF.

The V and J genes are TRBV29-1 and TRBJ2-5; TCRdb lists TRBD1, though no DNA is available to test this call. CDR1 SQVTM and CDR2 ANQGSEA come from the germline V gene. The CDR3 sequence is 15 residues long. The CDR3 protein is CSVEDRDRVIETQYF.

The J gene is TRBJ1-6, the V gene TRBV25-1; the TCRdb call, TRBD1, lacks DNA for checking. This CDR3 is built from 16 residues. Germline-derived CDR1 and CDR2 are MGHDK and SYGVNS. CDR3 loop: CASSELTGGPNSPLHF.

The J gene is TRBJ1-5, the V gene TRBV27; lacking DNA, the TRBD1 call made by TCRdb goes unchecked. Germline-derived CDR1 and CDR2 are MNHEY and SMNVEV (reference sequence). The CDR3 sequence is 15 residues long. This chain's CDR3 is CASSPGVVTGQPQHF.

The genes are TRBV28 and TRBJ2-3; the TRBD1 assignment by TCRdb is unverifiable without DNA. Germline V CDR1 and CDR2: MDHEN, SYDVKM. This CDR3 is built from 16 residues. The CDR3 is CASSAPSAVTTDTQYF.

The V and J genes are TRBV27 and TRBJ1-1. Germline V gene sequence: CDR1 MNHEY, CDR2 SMNVEV (reference sequence). This CDR3 region has 13 residues. This CDR3 reads CASSLQMNTEAFF.

The chain is built from TRBV7-2 and TRBJ2-1. In germline, CDR1 is SGHTA, CDR2 FQGNSA. This CDR3 spans 14 amino acids. The chain's CDR3 is CASSLAGGYNEQFF.

The V and J genes are TRBV18 and TRBJ1-5. Germline CDR1 reads KGHSH; CDR2 reads LQKENI. This CDR3 contains 15 residues. The chain's CDR3 is CASSRVVDSNQPQHF.

The chain has TRBV6-2 or TRBV6-3 and TRBJ1-2; absent DNA, TCRdb's TRBD1 call cannot be checked. This CDR3 has 12 amino acids. The germline V gene encodes CDR1 MNHEY and CDR2 SVGEGT. The CDR3 here is CASTGGFHGYTF.

The CDR3 loop reads CASRPITGVVHEQYF. The V and J genes are TRBV27 and TRBJ2-7; without DNA, the TCRdb call of TRBD1 cannot be checked. Germline-derived CDR1 and CDR2 are MNHEY and SMNVEV (reference sequence). The CDR3 is made up of 15 amino acids.

The chain joins TRBV29-1 to TRBJ2-2; the D gene TCRdb calls, TRBD1, cannot be checked with no DNA. The CDR3 has 16 residues. Germline assignment: CDR1 SQVTM and CDR2 ANQGSEA. The CDR3 sequence: CSVEDPETGITGELFF.

V is TRBV12-3 or TRBV12-4 and J is TRBJ2-1; TCRdb designates TRBD1, a call that cannot be tested without DNA. The CDR3 consists of 18 residues. CDR3 sequence reads: CASSFQRLLRVPNNEQFF.

CDR3: CASSTMAGTAYNEQFF. The V call is TRBV19, the J call TRBJ2-1; TCRdb gives TRBD1 as the D gene, but with no DNA this cannot be confirmed. Germline CDR1 LNHDA, CDR2 SQIVND (reference sequence). This CDR3 region has 16 residues.